Sequencing of this T cell receptor beta chain was carried out in a study of blood T cell repertoires in COVID-19. Across the whole study: T cells, B-cell-depleted T cells, or PBMCs supplied cDNA or gDNA.

Trimming stripped 0 bases from V and 4 bases from J, with 14 bases between. CDR1 and CDR2 (germline): SGDLS, YYNGEE. The CDR3 totals 15 residues. Patients at the Seattle site were enrolled during active infection and followed longitudinally. Sequenced by immunoSEQ multiplex PCR; TCRdb stores in-frame clones only, minus some. The sample has more than 200,000 clones; 75% to 85% are singletons. Sequencing input: peripheral blood. The TCR was taken from a woman at least 80 years old with COVID-19, enrolled during active disease. The chain combines TRBV9 with TRBJ2-7; tentative D call: TRBD1 (6 bases). CDR3: CASSVVPGEYYEQYF. Here the CDR3 DNA reads TGTGCCAGCAGCGTAGTCCCAGGGGAGTATTACGAGCAGTACTTC.